This T cell receptor (beta chain) was found in a study of blood T cell repertoires in COVID-19. Trimming left V 4 bases short and J 7 bases short, with 21 bases between. The CDR3 length is 16 residues. Germline lookup yields CDR1 SGHDT and CDR2 YYEEEE. This clone has a single count. Methods used by the authors: From reference gene primer amplification, estimates of nucleated cell counts were derived. Some clones are missing from TCRdb's copy, which holds only in-frame ones; the method was immunoSEQ multiplex PCR. The V and J calls and clone size are taken from that table; D and trimming were inferred from the DNA. The sample holds about 250,000 clones, more than 75% seen once. The cohort comprised adults aged about 18 to 100 years residing in under 30 US areas.

The chain carries TRBV5-6 and TRBJ1-5; tentatively, D is TRBD1 (5 bases). This sequence was found in a middle-aged man who had recovered from COVID-19. The sample taken for sequencing was PBMCs or T cells enriched from blood (not recorded which). The CDR3 loop reads CASSPRQPSGGQPQHF. The CDR3 bases are TGTGCCAGCAGCCCCCGACAGCCCTCCGGGGGACAGCCCCAGCATTTT. The full variable domain, its missing parts supplied by reference TRBV5-6 and TRBJ1-5, is DAGVTQSPTHLIKTRGQQVTLRCSPKSGHDTVSWYQQALGQGPQFIFQYYEEEERQRGNFPDRFSGHQFPNYSSELNVNALLLGDSALYLCASSPRQPSGGQPQHFGDGTRLSIL.